Shown below are 24 T cell receptor beta chains from a single sample sequenced in a study of blood T cell repertoires in COVID-19. The method was immunoSEQ multiplex PCR; TCRdb's version includes in-frame clones alone and lacks a portion of them. Among more than 250,000 clones, 87% were seen once, and the ten largest hold 1%. The sample taken for sequencing was peripheral blood. The receptors derive from a man between 45 and 60 years old with active or convalescent COVID-19.

This chain joins TRBV10-3 and TRBJ2-7; D might be TRBD2 (5 bases). V lost 8 bases to trimming and J lost 0 bases, with 8 bases between them. This CDR3 region has 12 residues. Germline CDR1 reads ENHRY; CDR2 reads SYGVKD. CDR3 nucleotides: TGTGCCATCGGAGGAAGCTCCTACGAGCAGTACTTC. Encoded protein: CAIGGSSYEQYF.

The CDR3 region is CASSFTTNEKLFF. CDR3 nucleotides: TGTGCCAGCAGTTTCACAACTAATGAAAAACTGTTTTTT. The genes are TRBV12-3 or TRBV12-4 and TRBJ1-4; D call uncertain. There are 13 residues in the CDR3. V lost 3 bases and J 0 bases, leaving 2 bases between the germline ends.

This chain uses TRBV27 with TRBJ1-1, with TRBD1 as a possible D gene (5 bases). This CDR3 region has 15 residues. V lost 5 bases, J lost 1 base, and 14 bases lay in between. Germline lookup yields CDR1 MNHEY and CDR2 SMNVEV (reference sequence). CDR3 loop: CASSRQYRPNTEAFF. The CDR3 nucleotides read TGTGCCAGCAGTCGACAGTACCGGCCGAACACTGAAGCTTTCTTT.

V and J are TRBV30 and TRBJ2-5, with D perhaps TRBD2 (5 bases). There are 13 residues in the CDR3. CDR1 is GTSNPN and CDR2 is SVGIG in the germline V gene (reference sequence). V lost 2 bases to trimming and J lost 1 base, with 8 bases between them. CDR3 sequence reads: CAWSRGFQETQYF. The CDR3 coding sequence is TGTGCCTGGAGTAGAGGGTTCCAAGAGACCCAGTACTTC.

The V call is TRBV4-2, the J call TRBJ1-5; 11 positions agree with TRBD1. There are 17 residues in the CDR3. The V gene end was trimmed by 1 base and the J gene end by 5 bases; junction bases not matched to a gene: 7. CDR1 LGHNA and CDR2 YNFKEQ come from the germline V gene. The CDR3 is CASSQVRGQGADQPQHF. CDR3 coding DNA: TGTGCCAGCAGCCAAGTGAGAGGACAGGGGGCGGATCAGCCCCAGCATTTT.

The V gene is TRBV28, the J gene TRBJ1-5; D perhaps matches TRBD1 (5 bases). CDR1 and CDR2 (germline): MDHEN, SYDVKM. Trimming stripped 3 bases from V and 3 bases from J, with 15 bases between. The CDR3 spans 16 residues. In DNA form, the CDR3 reads TGTGCCAGCAGTTTGTTCCAGGGTGCCATCAATCAGCCCCAGCATTTT. Its protein product is CASSLFQGAINQPQHF.

The chain joins TRBV2 to TRBJ2-1; 7 nucleotides line up with TRBD2. CDR3 size: 17 residues. Germline CDR1 reads SNHLY; CDR2 reads FYNNEI. The V and J ends lost 2 bases and 0 bases, in that order; junction bases with no gene match: 7. CDR3 sequence reads: CASSERASGSSYNEQFF. The CDR3 coding sequence is TGTGCCAGCAGTGAAAGGGCTAGCGGATCCTCCTACAATGAGCAGTTCTTC.

V usage is TRBV5-1 and J usage is TRBJ1-2; D might be TRBD1 (6 bases). The germline V and J ends were trimmed by 0 bases and 4 bases, with 10 bases remaining between them. The CDR3 sequence is 14 residues long. Germline V gives CDR1 SGHRS, CDR2 YFSETQ. The CDR3 DNA sequence: TGCGCCAGCAGCTTGGACTCAGGGGCCTATGGCTACACCTTC. Amino acid sequence: CASSLDSGAYGYTF.

The chain carries TRBV7-3 and TRBJ2-1; the match to TRBD2 covers 11 bases. CDR1 and CDR2 (germline): SGHTA, FQGTGA. CDR3 size: 17 residues. J was trimmed by 4 bases and V by 0 bases; bases with no gene match: 5. CDR3 sequence (DNA): TGTGCCAGCAGCTTAACAGTAACTAGCGGGGGTTACAATGAGCAGTTCTTC. Translated, it gives CASSLTVTSGGYNEQFF.

The rearrangement links TRBV7-2 to TRBJ1-4, with 9 bases lining up with TRBD1. V shed 4 bases, J shed 7 bases, and the junction held 4 bases outside the gene matches. Germline assignment: CDR1 SGHTA and CDR2 FQGNSA. The CDR3 is 14 amino acids. The CDR3 here is CASSSGTGSEKLFF. CDR3 coding DNA: TGTGCCAGCAGCTCCGGGACAGGGAGTGAAAAACTGTTTTTT.

The rearrangement links TRBV11-2 to TRBJ2-7; D might be TRBD1 (5 bases). CDR1 is SGHAT, CDR2 FQNNGV, per germline. V lost 1 base to trimming and J lost 0 bases, with 7 bases between them. The CDR3 runs 14 residues. This chain's CDR3 is CASSLVGASYEQYF. CDR3 DNA sequence: TGTGCCAGCAGCTTAGTAGGGGCCTCCTACGAGCAGTACTTC.

In this sample, this clone turned up once. This sequence joins TRBV2 and TRBJ2-5; 7 bases are shared with TRBD2. The V and J ends lost 3 bases and 1 base, in that order; junction bases with no gene match: 2. CDR1 and CDR2 from the germline V gene are SNHLY and FYNNEI. CDR3 length: 14 residues. The CDR3 coding sequence is TGTGCCAGCAGTGAGCGGACTAGCCAAGAGACCCAGTACTTC. Amino acid sequence: CASSERTSQETQYF.

The chain carries TRBV7-6 and TRBJ2-7, with a tentative D call TRBD2 (6 bases). V lost 2 bases and J lost 4, with 18 bases in between. CDR1 is SGHVS and CDR2 is FNYEAQ in the germline V gene. This CDR3 comprises 16 residues. The CDR3 reads CASSLRGDGRLYEQYF. CDR3 DNA: TGTGCCAGCAGCTTACGCGGGGACGGGAGACTGTACGAGCAGTACTTC. Full variable domain (remainder filled in from reference TRBV7-6 and TRBJ2-7): GAGVSQSPRYKVTKRGQDVALRCDPISGHVSLYWYRQALGQGPEFLTYFNYEAQQDKSGLPNDRFSAERPEGSISTLTIQRTEQRDSAMYRCASSLRGDGRLYEQYFGPGTRLTVT.

This chain connects TRBV30 to TRBJ1-5; D remains unclear. Between the trimmed V and J ends, which lost 0 bases and 5 bases, there was a span of 11 bases. CDR3 length: 14 residues. Germline values: CDR1 GTSNPN, CDR2 SVGIG (reference sequence). CDR3 in amino acids: CAWSVSGAHQPQHF. The CDR3 DNA is TGTGCCTGGAGTGTTAGCGGAGCTCATCAGCCCCAGCATTTT.

In its sample, this clone was seen once. The chain is built from TRBV4-2 and TRBJ2-1, with TRBD2 identical over 13 bases. The CDR3 contains 16 residues. J gave up 3 bases and V 1 base, and 0 bases lay outside the gene matches. CDR1 is LGHNA, CDR2 YNFKEQ, per germline. As DNA, the CDR3 is TGTGCCAGCAGCCAAGGGACTAGCGGGGGCTACAATGAGCAGTTCTTC. Its protein product is CASSQGTSGGYNEQFF.

CDR3 protein: CASSSDPPGLAGGQETQYF. The CDR3, as DNA: TGTGCCAGCAGCTCAGACCCGCCGGGACTAGCGGGGGGGCAGGAGACCCAGTACTTC. The rearrangement joins TRBV7-2 to TRBJ2-5, with TRBD2 matching over 16 bases. Germline trimming cut 4 bases from V and 5 bases from J; bases unmatched to any gene: 13. Germline values: CDR1 SGHTA, CDR2 FQGNSA. CDR3 length equals 19 residues.

This rearrangement joins TRBV4-3 to TRBJ1-2; D remains ambiguous. Germline loops: CDR1 LGHNA, CDR2 YSLEER. Trimming shortened V by 0 bases and J by 7 bases, and 9 bases separated the two germline ends. There are 13 residues in the CDR3. The CDR3 region has the DNA TGCGCCAGCAGCCAAGAAGGAGGGCTTGGCTACACCTTC. This translates into CASSQEGGLGYTF.

CDR3 residues: CASSSSGATGELFF. DNA for the CDR3: TGTGCCAGCAGCTCTAGCGGGGCAACCGGGGAGCTGTTTTTT. V gene TRBV7-3 combines with J gene TRBJ2-2, with 9 bases identical to TRBD2. CDR3 length: 14 residues. The J segment lost 5 bases and the V segment lost 4 bases, leaving 2 bases of the junction unmatched. Germline loops: CDR1 SGHTA, CDR2 FQGTGA.

The V gene is TRBV19, the J gene TRBJ1-2; 8 nucleotides align to TRBD1. The trim removed 1 base at V and 6 bases at J, leaving 4 bases unmatched. This CDR3 has 14 amino acids. Germline CDR1 and CDR2: LNHDA and SQIVND (reference sequence). CDR3 region: CASSIVQGADGYTF. The DNA of the CDR3 is TGTGCCAGTAGTATAGTGCAGGGGGCGGATGGCTACACCTTC.

The chain has TRBV30 and TRBJ1-5; possible D gene TRBD1, 5 bases. Trimming removed 2 bases from V and 5 bases from J, with 10 bases in between. CDR3 length: 13 residues. In germline, CDR1 is GTSNPN, CDR2 SVGIG (reference sequence). The CDR3 region is CAWSPGLDQPQHF. CDR3 sequence (DNA): TGTGCCTGGAGTCCAGGGCTGGATCAGCCCCAGCATTTT.

The chain carries TRBV12-3 or TRBV12-4 and TRBJ1-5; no clear D gene. CDR3 length equals 13 residues. Trimming removed 3 bases from V and 6 bases from J, with 9 bases in between. In DNA, the CDR3 is TGTGCCAGCAGTTTCGACTTTGCTCAGCCCCAGCATTTT. Translation: CASSFDFAQPQHF.

This chain joins TRBV4-2 and TRBJ1-2; 8 nucleotides align to TRBD1. Looked up from germline, CDR1 is LGHNA and CDR2 is YNFKEQ. The length of the CDR3 is 16 residues. Trimming at V came to 3 bases and at J to 2 bases, leaving 8 bases not matched to a gene. As DNA, the CDR3 is TGTGCCAGCAGCCACGACAGGGGACGTATGAACTATGGCTACACCTTC. It encodes CASSHDRGRMNYGYTF.

The chain couples TRBV6-5 to TRBJ2-7; D is possibly TRBD2 (5 bases). This CDR3 region has 13 residues. CDR1 is MNHEY and CDR2 is SVGAGI in the germline V gene. The germline V and J ends were trimmed by 8 bases and 0 bases, with 11 bases remaining between them. The chain's CDR3 is CASPNEGSYEQYF. The DNA of the CDR3 is TGTGCCAGCCCAAACGAGGGCTCCTACGAGCAGTACTTC.

The rearrangement uses TRBV12-5 and TRBJ2-1; D remains unclear. V shed 3 bases and J shed 4 bases, with 4 bases lying between them. The germline gives CDR1 LGHNT, CDR2 FRNRAP. The CDR3 totals 12 residues. The CDR3: CASGFSYNEQFF. The CDR3 nucleotides read TGTGCTAGTGGTTTCTCGTACAATGAGCAGTTCTTC.